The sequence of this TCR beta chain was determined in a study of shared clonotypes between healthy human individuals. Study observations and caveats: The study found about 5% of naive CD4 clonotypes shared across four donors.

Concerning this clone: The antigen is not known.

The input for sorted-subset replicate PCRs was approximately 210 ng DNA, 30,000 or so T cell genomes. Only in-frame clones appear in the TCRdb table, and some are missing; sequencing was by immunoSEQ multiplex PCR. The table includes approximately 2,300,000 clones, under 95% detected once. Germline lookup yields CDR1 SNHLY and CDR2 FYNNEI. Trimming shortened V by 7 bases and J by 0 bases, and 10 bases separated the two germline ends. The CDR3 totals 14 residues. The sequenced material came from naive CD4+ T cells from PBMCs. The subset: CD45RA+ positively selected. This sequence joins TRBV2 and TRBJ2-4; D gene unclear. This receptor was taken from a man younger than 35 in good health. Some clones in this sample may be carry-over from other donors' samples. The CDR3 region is CASTRNLAKNIQYF. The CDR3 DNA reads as TGTGCCAGCACCAGGAATCTAGCCAAAAACATTCAGTACTTC.